Presented here are 14 T cell receptor beta chains from one specimen sequenced in a study of brain T cells in children with intractable seizures. Time point: blood from clinic visit 5 months post-surgery; TSC patient then seizure free. Clones were read by immunoSEQ multiplex PCR, and TCRdb kept only the in-frame ones, dropping some. The top ten hold 5.5% to 6% of the sample, which has around 340,000 clones, approximately 93% seen once. Sequences were derived from peripheral blood, sampled more than 4 months after surgery. The receptor set was obtained from a boy under two years old with tuberous sclerosis and intractable seizures.

The chain recombines TRBV19 with TRBJ1-4; D is ambiguous. This CDR3 is built from 15 residues. Germline lookup yields CDR1 LNHDA and CDR2 SQIVND (reference sequence). Trimming took 1 base from V and 6 from J, leaving 12 bases between them. CDR3 loop: CASSIVGSRDEKLFF. CDR3 coding DNA: TGTGCCAGTAGTATAGTTGGGTCAAGAGATGAAAAACTGTTTTTT.

On this clone itself: Other nucleotide sequences from this sample produce the same CDR3. The V gene is TRBV10-3, the J gene TRBJ1-1; D ambiguous. Trimming pared 2 bases from V and 1 base from J, leaving 5 bases between. Germline V gene data show CDR1 as ENHRY and CDR2 as SYGVKD. The CDR3 is 13 amino acids. The CDR3 loop reads CAISEGQNTEAFF. CDR3 in DNA: TGTGCCATCAGTGAGGGGCAGAACACTGAAGCTTTCTTT.

This chain links TRBV27 with TRBJ2-5; D perhaps matches TRBD2 (5 bases). The CDR3 has 14 residues. Deletions cut 2 bases from V and 2 bases from J, with 9 bases between. Germline V gives CDR1 MNHEY, CDR2 SMNVEV (reference sequence). The CDR3 region is CASSLAGRQETQYF. The CDR3 region has the DNA TGTGCCAGCAGTTTAGCGGGTAGACAAGAGACCCAGTACTTC.

The V call is TRBV11-2, the J call TRBJ2-7, with 11 bases lining up with TRBD2. CDR1 is SGHAT, CDR2 FQNNGV, per germline. V was clipped by 6 bases and J by 2 bases; unmatched bases: 12. This CDR3 contains 17 residues. DNA of the CDR3: TGTGCCAGCAGGGTCCTAGCGGGAGGTGGGAGGACCTACGAGCAGTACTTC. Translation gives CASRVLAGGGRTYEQYF.

The genes are TRBV7-2 and TRBJ2-3, with D hard to call. This CDR3 comprises 12 residues. Per germline, CDR1 SGHTA and CDR2 FQGNSA. Trimming took off 6 bases at V and 4 bases at J, with 8 bases between the two ends. CDR3 residues: CASSSAPDTQYF. As DNA, the CDR3 is TGTGCCAGCAGTTCTGCCCCAGATACGCAGTATTTT.

The chain joins TRBV9 to TRBJ2-5; 7 bases match TRBD2. The CDR3 runs 15 residues. V lost 3 bases and J lost 4; bases outside the gene matches: 9. In germline, CDR1 is SGDLS, CDR2 YYNGEE. The CDR3 protein is CASSEGGGESETQYF. CDR3 in DNA: TGTGCCAGCAGCGAGGGTGGGGGGGAGTCAGAGACCCAGTACTTC.

The rearrangement joins TRBV27 to TRBJ1-2, with 9 positions matching TRBD1. The CDR3 contains 16 residues. V shed 5 bases and J 5 bases; nucleotides not matched to a gene: 12. Germline CDR1 MNHEY, CDR2 SMNVEV (reference sequence). CDR3 loop: CASSITPDRGGYGYTF. CDR3 coding DNA: TGTGCCAGCAGTATCACTCCGGACAGGGGAGGTTATGGCTACACCTTC.

The chain links TRBV19 to TRBJ1-5, with TRBD1 as a possible D gene (5 bases). CDR1 is LNHDA, CDR2 SQIVND, per germline (reference sequence). Trimming removed 8 bases from V and 7 bases from J, with 12 bases in between. The CDR3 sequence is 12 residues long. The CDR3, as DNA: TGTGCCAGTGACAGAACGGGCCAGCCCCAGCATTTT. Encoded protein: CASDRTGQPQHF. Looking up the rest from reference TRBV19 and TRBJ1-5 gives the full variable domain: DGGITQSPKYLFRKEGQNVTLSCEQNLNHDAMYWYRQDPGQGLRLIYYSQIVNDFQKGDIAEGYSVSREKKESFPLTVTSAQKNPTAFYLCASDRTGQPQHFGDGTRLSIL.

The chain is built from TRBV11-2 and TRBJ2-3; 9 positions agree with TRBD1. Germline V lookup: CDR1 SGHAT, CDR2 FQNNGV. The trim removed 4 bases at V and 3 bases at J, leaving 14 bases unmatched. This CDR3 spans 18 amino acids. The CDR3 loop reads CASSSPPYRGRGTDTQYF. In DNA form, the CDR3 reads TGTGCCAGCAGCTCGCCCCCTTACAGGGGGCGAGGGACAGATACGCAGTATTTT.

The chain recombines TRBV18 with TRBJ2-3, with D perhaps TRBD2 (5 bases). This CDR3 spans 14 amino acids. CDR1 and CDR2 (germline): KGHSH, LQKENI. The germline V and J ends were trimmed by 2 bases and 0 bases, with 6 bases remaining between them. The CDR3 DNA follows: TGTGCCAGCTCACCATGGGAGAGCACAGATACGCAGTATTTT. Protein product: CASSPWESTDTQYF.

The chain employs TRBV10-3 and TRBJ2-7; D unresolved. Between the trimmed V and J ends, which lost 3 bases and 3 bases, there was a span of 9 bases. The germline V gene encodes CDR1 ENHRY and CDR2 SYGVKD. The CDR3 is made up of 13 amino acids. The CDR3 spells CAISDSKDYEQYF. CDR3 DNA sequence: TGTGCCATCAGTGACAGCAAGGACTACGAGCAGTACTTC.

J is TRBJ2-7 and V is TRBV2; unclear D gene. CDR1 and CDR2 (germline): SNHLY, FYNNEI. Trimming removed 9 bases from V and 0 bases from J, with 12 bases in between. This CDR3 region has 13 residues. CDR3 sequence reads: CARGTTASYEQYF. CDR3 coding DNA: TGTGCCAGGGGTACGACGGCCTCCTACGAGCAGTACTTC.

This rearrangement joins TRBV3-1 (or the pseudogene TRBV3-2) to TRBJ2-7; D unresolved. The CDR3 is 12 residues long. V lost 0 bases and J 7 bases, leaving 7 bases between the germline ends. CDR1 is LGHDT and CDR2 is YNNKEL in the germline V gene (reference sequence). The CDR3 loop is CASSQDRREQYF. As DNA, the CDR3 is TGTGCCAGCAGCCAAGATAGAAGGGAGCAGTACTTC.

This sequence joins TRBV12-3 or TRBV12-4 and TRBJ2-1, with D perhaps TRBD1 (6 bases). The CDR3 has 12 residues. V lost 3 bases, J lost 7 bases, and 7 bases lay in between. CDR3 residues: CASSFQGNEQFF. Written as DNA, the CDR3 is TGTGCCAGCAGTTTTCAGGGGAATGAGCAGTTCTTC.